The present T cell receptor (beta chain) was sequenced within a study of T cell repertoires in cytomegalovirus infection. The overall study: Matching HLA type and CMV infection were both indicated by public TCR beta signatures.

The V and J ends lost 3 bases and 8 bases respectively, with 7 bases between them. The CDR3 sequence is 12 residues long. TCRdb called the reads again in MiXCR, with one record for every CDR3 protein. Of around 550,000 distinct CDR3 sequences in the sample, roughly 29% were seen once. Study-wide findings and caveats: Adding up the frequency of public TCR beta families identified people who carried CMV plus the relevant HLA. CMV-specific TCR beta clonotypes restricted by HLA-C dominated the ex vivo response.

This clonotype was observed a few times. The antigen is not known. V is TRBV12-3 or TRBV12-4 and J is TRBJ2-2; D unclear. Sequencing input: PBMCs. This receptor was taken from a human donor in good health (CMV status not recorded). Some clones in this sample may be carry-over from other donors' samples. Here the CDR3 reads CASSFWVGELFF. The CDR3 DNA reads TGTGCCAGCAGTTTTTGGGTGGGGGAGCTGTTTTTT.